Listed here is a single T cell receptor beta chain. The antigen is not known. These data originate in a study of cytomegalovirus exposure and HLA in healthy donors. Whole-study context: Counted in an early data release were approximately 85 million unique TCRs from HLA-typed donors.

Findings of the study overall: A missense variant in DCLRE1C was later tied to TCR beta V- and J-gene trimming.

The CDR3 runs to 17 residues. V lost 6 bases to trimming and J lost 0 bases; unmatched junction nucleotides: 8. CDR1 SGHAT and CDR2 FQDESV come from the germline V gene (reference sequence). This PCR relied on a set of 60 Vbeta primers and 13 Jbeta primers. The table came from immunoSEQ multiplex PCR; TCRdb's copy has only in-frame clones and leaves some out. There are roughly 90,000 clones in the sample; 78% occur only once, and 4.6% lies in the top ten. The chain carries TRBV11-1 and TRBJ2-2; TRBD2 aligns across 9 bases. The receptor was derived from a woman in her thirties or forties in good health and CMV-seropositive. The sequencing input was PBMCs. CDR3 residues: CASRPTSGRSNTGELFF. CDR3 sequence (DNA): TGTGCCAGCAGGCCAACTAGCGGGCGATCGAACACCGGGGAGCTGTTTTTT.